The rows below give T cell receptor beta chains drawn from one sample of a study of T cells in Graves' hyperthyroidism and ophthalmopathy. In TCRdb, the multiplex PCR reads were re-called with MiXCR into one record per CDR3 protein. The table shows 450,000 to 650,000 distinct CDR3 sequences, with 17% occurring only once. The source material was blood. These receptor sequences come from a woman aged 18-30 years with Graves' ophthalmopathy. The CDR3 runs from the conserved cysteine through the conserved F or W. Fields, in order: J gene, D gene, clone size, V gene, CDR3 DNA, CDR3 protein. A D gene is named only where the DNA matches it firmly. Not every row has a clone size; where given, it reads once, few, many or a size class.

J gene: TRBJ2-3
D gene: NA
clone size: many
V gene: TRBV6-2/TRBV6-3
CDR3 DNA: TGTGCCAGCAGTTACTCGAGGGGGGCCCGGACCACAGATACGCAGTATTTT
CDR3 protein: CASSYSRGARTTDTQYF

J gene: TRBJ1-1
D gene: NA
clone size: many
V gene: TRBV6-1
CDR3 DNA: TGTGCCAGCAAGGTTGGCGGGAACACTGAAGCTTTCTTT
CDR3 protein: CASKVGGNTEAFF

J gene: TRBJ2-5
D gene: NA
clone size: many
V gene: TRBV24-1
CDR3 DNA: TGTGCCACCAGTGATCAAGGGGGGTCGGTGGAGACCCAGTACTTC
CDR3 protein: CATSDQGGSVETQYF

J gene: TRBJ1-4
D gene: NA
clone size: NA
V gene: TRBV28
CDR3 DNA: TGTGCCAGCACCAATAATGAAAAACTGTTTTTT
CDR3 protein: CASTNNEKLFF

J gene: TRBJ1-4
D gene: NA
clone size: many
V gene: TRBV5-1
CDR3 DNA: TGCGCCAGCAGCCCCGACCCAACTAATGAAAAACTGTTTTTT
CDR3 protein: CASSPDPTNEKLFF

J gene: TRBJ2-5
D gene: NA
clone size: many
V gene: TRBV28
CDR3 DNA: TGTGCCAGCAACGGGCAGCCACTGTACCAAGAGACCCAGTACTTC
CDR3 protein: CASNGQPLYQETQYF

J gene: TRBJ2-7
D gene: NA
clone size: few
V gene: TRBV27
CDR3 DNA: TGTGCCAGCAGTTTAGCAGGGGTCGGCTCCTACGAGCAGTACTTC
CDR3 protein: CASSLAGVGSYEQYF

J gene: TRBJ2-2
D gene: TRBD1
clone size: few
V gene: TRBV5-1
CDR3 DNA: TGCGCCAGCAGCTTAGCCGGACAGGGAGGCACCGGGGAGCTGTTTTTT
CDR3 protein: CASSLAGQGGTGELFF

J gene: TRBJ1-5
D gene: NA
clone size: many
V gene: TRBV28
CDR3 DNA: TGTGCCAGCAGTAATAGGAATCAGCCCCAGCATTTT
CDR3 protein: CASSNRNQPQHF

J gene: TRBJ2-3
D gene: NA
clone size: many
V gene: TRBV6-1
CDR3 DNA: TGTGCCAGCAGTTGGGTCATAGGGTCGGATACGCAGTATTTT
CDR3 protein: CASSWVIGSDTQYF

J gene: TRBJ2-1
D gene: NA
clone size: many
V gene: TRBV7-9
CDR3 DNA: TGTGCCAGCAGCCCCCCAGGGGCCAGCGCCTACAATGAGCAGTTCTTC
CDR3 protein: CASSPPGASAYNEQFF

J gene: TRBJ2-1
D gene: NA
clone size: many
V gene: TRBV18
CDR3 DNA: TGTGCCAGCTCACCAATCGGGGATGAGCAGTTCTTC
CDR3 protein: CASSPIGDEQFF

J gene: TRBJ2-2
D gene: TRBD2
clone size: NA
V gene: TRBV7-9
CDR3 DNA: TGTGCCAGCAGCTTGGGACTAGACGACACCGGGGAGCTGTTTTTT
CDR3 protein: CASSLGLDDTGELFF

J gene: TRBJ2-3
D gene: TRBD2
clone size: many
V gene: TRBV11-2
CDR3 DNA: TGTGCCAGCAGCTTAGCCCCGACTAGCGGTAGCACAGATACGCAGTATTTT
CDR3 protein: CASSLAPTSGSTDTQYF

J gene: TRBJ1-5
D gene: NA
clone size: NA
V gene: TRBV4-3
CDR3 DNA: TGCGCCAGCAGCCACCGGGCCAGTAATCAGCCCCAGCATTTT
CDR3 protein: CASSHRASNQPQHF

J gene: TRBJ2-3
D gene: NA
clone size: many
V gene: TRBV2
CDR3 DNA: TGTGCCAGCAGTGATCAGGGTCCAGATACGCAGTATTTT
CDR3 protein: CASSDQGPDTQYF

J gene: TRBJ1-1
D gene: NA
clone size: many
V gene: TRBV7-9
CDR3 DNA: TGTGCCAGCAGCTCGGCCGGGCCACAGAACACTGAAGCTTTCTTT
CDR3 protein: CASSSAGPQNTEAFF

J gene: TRBJ2-4
D gene: TRBD1
clone size: many
V gene: TRBV28
CDR3 DNA: TGTGCCAGCAGTCCCATGTTTGGACAGGAAGGGGACATTCAGTACTTC
CDR3 protein: CASSPMFGQEGDIQYF

J gene: TRBJ2-7
D gene: NA
clone size: NA
V gene: TRBV20-1
CDR3 DNA: TGCAGTGCTCCGACTGTGGGACGGCCTTACGAGCAGTACTTC
CDR3 protein: CSAPTVGRPYEQYF

J gene: TRBJ1-2
D gene: TRBD1
clone size: many
V gene: TRBV28
CDR3 DNA: TGTGCCAGCAGTACAGGACAGGACTATGGCTACACCTTC
CDR3 protein: CASSTGQDYGYTF

J gene: TRBJ2-1
D gene: NA
clone size: few
V gene: TRBV20-1
CDR3 DNA: TGCAGTGCTAGTCTTCTTCTCGAGCTGAACAATGAGCAGTTCTTC
CDR3 protein: CSASLLLELNNEQFF

J gene: TRBJ1-1
D gene: NA
clone size: NA
V gene: TRBV6-1
CDR3 DNA: TGTGCCAGCAGTGGTTCGGACAGCCTGAACACTGAAGCTTTCTTT
CDR3 protein: CASSGSDSLNTEAFF

J gene: TRBJ2-3
D gene: TRBD2
clone size: many
V gene: TRBV20-1
CDR3 DNA: TGCAGTGCTTCTCTTTGGCGGGAGGGCCTAGATACGCAGTATTTT
CDR3 protein: CSASLWREGLDTQYF

J gene: TRBJ2-5
D gene: NA
clone size: once
V gene: TRBV4-1
CDR3 DNA: TGCGCCAGCAGCCAAGACCCCCCCGCGGGATCACAAGAGACCCAGTACTTC
CDR3 protein: CASSQDPPAGSQETQYF

J gene: TRBJ1-6
D gene: TRBD1
clone size: many
V gene: TRBV11-2
CDR3 DNA: TGTGCCAGCAACACAGGGGCAGGTTCACCCCTCCACTTT
CDR3 protein: CASNTGAGSPLHF

J gene: TRBJ1-5
D gene: TRBD1
clone size: many
V gene: TRBV27
CDR3 DNA: TGTGCCAGCAGTTTGGGACAGGGGCCCAGCAATCAGCCCCAGCATTTT
CDR3 protein: CASSLGQGPSNQPQHF

J gene: TRBJ2-3
D gene: NA
clone size: many
V gene: TRBV30
CDR3 DNA: TGTGCCTGGAGTGCCCTACGTGGAGATACGCAGTATTTT
CDR3 protein: CAWSALRGDTQYF

J gene: TRBJ2-3
D gene: TRBD2
clone size: NA
V gene: TRBV6-2/TRBV6-3
CDR3 DNA: TGTGCCAGCAGCCTAGCGGGGGGGCCAGAGGCGCAGTATTTT
CDR3 protein: CASSLAGGPEAQYF

J gene: TRBJ2-1
D gene: NA
clone size: many
V gene: TRBV7-9
CDR3 DNA: TGTGCCAGCAGGTCGATATATGAGCAGTTCTTC
CDR3 protein: CASRSIYEQFF

J gene: TRBJ1-1
D gene: NA
clone size: NA
V gene: TRBV7-9
CDR3 DNA: TGTGCCAGCAGCTTAGCGGGGAGAACCACCATGAACACTGAAGCTTTCTTT
CDR3 protein: CASSLAGRTTMNTEAFF

J gene: TRBJ2-7
D gene: TRBD2
clone size: many
V gene: TRBV2
CDR3 DNA: TGTGCCAGCAGTGAAACTAGCGGGAGCAACGAGCAGTACTTC
CDR3 protein: CASSETSGSNEQYF

J gene: TRBJ1-1
D gene: NA
clone size: NA
V gene: TRBV30
CDR3 DNA: TGTGCCTGGAGTCCAAGCTACAACACTGAAGCTTTCTTT
CDR3 protein: CAWSPSYNTEAFF

J gene: TRBJ1-2
D gene: NA
clone size: many
V gene: TRBV28
CDR3 DNA: TGTGCCAGCAGTCTCTCGGTAGGGGTCAACTATGGCTACACCTTC
CDR3 protein: CASSLSVGVNYGYTF

J gene: TRBJ2-5
D gene: TRBD1
clone size: many
V gene: TRBV24-1
CDR3 DNA: TGTGCCACCAGTGATCGACAGAGGACAGGGGAAGAGACCCAGTACTTC
CDR3 protein: CATSDRQRTGEETQYF

J gene: TRBJ2-5
D gene: TRBD2
clone size: NA
V gene: TRBV7-8
CDR3 DNA: TGTGCCAGCAGCCCCCTAGCGGGAGAGTCCTTGGGGACCCAGTACTTC
CDR3 protein: CASSPLAGESLGTQYF

J gene: TRBJ2-1
D gene: NA
clone size: many
V gene: TRBV7-9
CDR3 DNA: TGTGCCAGCAGCTTAGGTAGTCTCGATGAGCAGTTCTTC
CDR3 protein: CASSLGSLDEQFF

J gene: TRBJ2-1
D gene: NA
clone size: NA
V gene: TRBV7-6
CDR3 DNA: TGTGCCAGCAGCTCGAAAGGAGTTGTTGACGCTCCCTACAATGAGCAGTTCTTC
CDR3 protein: CASSSKGVVDAPYNEQFF

J gene: TRBJ1-2
D gene: NA
clone size: few
V gene: TRBV12-3/TRBV12-4
CDR3 DNA: TGTGCCAGCAGTTTACAGGCCGCCTATGGCTACACCTTC
CDR3 protein: CASSLQAAYGYTF

J gene: TRBJ1-1
D gene: NA
clone size: many
V gene: TRBV27
CDR3 DNA: TGTGCCAGCGGCCTCGGGGGCATGAACACTGAAGCTTTCTTT
CDR3 protein: CASGLGGMNTEAFF

J gene: TRBJ2-1
D gene: TRBD1
clone size: few
V gene: TRBV10-3
CDR3 DNA: TGTGCCATCAGTGGCCCGAACAGGGGGCACAATGAGCAGTTCTTC
CDR3 protein: CAISGPNRGHNEQFF

J gene: TRBJ1-2
D gene: NA
clone size: NA
V gene: TRBV10-3
CDR3 DNA: TGTGCCATCAGTGAGACAGCTGATGGCTACACCTTC
CDR3 protein: CAISETADGYTF

J gene: TRBJ2-1
D gene: NA
clone size: many
V gene: TRBV27
CDR3 DNA: TGTGCCAGCAGTTTTAGGGGACATGGTTTCGATGAGCAGTTCTTC
CDR3 protein: CASSFRGHGFDEQFF

J gene: TRBJ2-5
D gene: NA
clone size: many
V gene: TRBV7-6
CDR3 DNA: TGTGCCAGCAGCTTACTCGCTAGCCCAGAGACCCAGTACTTC
CDR3 protein: CASSLLASPETQYF

J gene: TRBJ1-5
D gene: TRBD1
clone size: many
V gene: TRBV10-3
CDR3 DNA: TGTGCCATCAGTGCCGACAGGGGGGTCAGTCAGCCCCAGCATTTT
CDR3 protein: CAISADRGVSQPQHF

J gene: TRBJ2-2
D gene: TRBD2
clone size: NA
V gene: TRBV5-1
CDR3 DNA: TGCGCCAGCAGCTTGGACGGTCGGGCCGCGGGGGCCGGGGAGCTGTTTTTT
CDR3 protein: CASSLDGRAAGAGELFF

J gene: TRBJ2-2
D gene: TRBD1
clone size: NA
V gene: TRBV9
CDR3 DNA: TGTGCCAGCAGCGTAGTCAGGGACAGGGGTAACACCGGGGAGCTGTTTTTT
CDR3 protein: CASSVVRDRGNTGELFF

J gene: TRBJ2-7
D gene: TRBD1
clone size: few
V gene: TRBV10-2
CDR3 DNA: TGCGCCAGCAGTGAAAGGTTGGGACAGATTTACGAGCAGTACTTC
CDR3 protein: CASSERLGQIYEQYF

J gene: TRBJ2-1
D gene: NA
clone size: NA
V gene: TRBV7-3
CDR3 DNA: TGTGCCAGCAGCTTAAAGAGGGGGGGGGGCAATGAGCAGTTCTTC
CDR3 protein: CASSLKRGGGNEQFF

J gene: TRBJ2-7
D gene: NA
clone size: NA
V gene: TRBV25-1
CDR3 DNA: TGTGCCAGCAGTGCGCGTTACAGGGACGAGCAGTACTTC
CDR3 protein: CASSARYRDEQYF

J gene: TRBJ2-2
D gene: NA
clone size: few
V gene: TRBV9
CDR3 DNA: TGTGCCAGCAGCGCCTACCCGGGGGAGCTGTTTTTT
CDR3 protein: CASSAYPGELFF

J gene: TRBJ2-2
D gene: TRBD1
clone size: NA
V gene: TRBV6-1
CDR3 DNA: TGTGCCAGCAGCTCCGGGACAGCTAAGCTCACCGGGGAGCTGTTTTTT
CDR3 protein: CASSSGTAKLTGELFF

J gene: TRBJ1-4
D gene: TRBD1
clone size: few
V gene: TRBV6-1
CDR3 DNA: TGTGCCAGCAGACTCAATACAGGGGGCGAGGAAAAACTGTTTTTT
CDR3 protein: CASRLNTGGEEKLFF

J gene: TRBJ1-2
D gene: TRBD1
clone size: many
V gene: TRBV20-1
CDR3 DNA: TGCAGTGCATGGACAGGGGGCTTCTATGGCTACACCTTC
CDR3 protein: CSAWTGGFYGYTF

J gene: TRBJ1-2
D gene: NA
clone size: many
V gene: TRBV10-3
CDR3 DNA: TGTGCCATCAGTGAGAGGGCCAGGGGTGGCTACACCTTC
CDR3 protein: CAISERARGGYTF

J gene: TRBJ2-1
D gene: TRBD2
clone size: NA
V gene: TRBV4-3
CDR3 DNA: TGCGCCAGCAGCCAAGATTCGGGGGGGAGACAGTTCTTC
CDR3 protein: CASSQDSGGRQFF

J gene: TRBJ1-4
D gene: NA
clone size: few
V gene: TRBV6-1
CDR3 DNA: TGTGCCAGCAGTGAAGCTACCTTGGGACTTTGGGTTGCAACTAATGAAAAACTGTTTTTT
CDR3 protein: CASSEATLGLWVATNEKLFF

J gene: TRBJ2-3
D gene: TRBD2
clone size: NA
V gene: TRBV6-5
CDR3 DNA: TGTGCCAGCAGTTACTCGCGGCTAGCGGGGGGGAGCACAGATACGCAGTATTTT
CDR3 protein: CASSYSRLAGGSTDTQYF

J gene: TRBJ1-1
D gene: TRBD1
clone size: NA
V gene: TRBV6-1
CDR3 DNA: TGTGCCAGCAGTACAGACAGGGGGGGAGTAGCTTTCTTT
CDR3 protein: CASSTDRGGVAFF

J gene: TRBJ1-2
D gene: NA
clone size: NA
V gene: TRBV2
CDR3 DNA: TGTGCCAGCAGTGAACCACGGTTGGGGGGCGATGGCTACACCTTC
CDR3 protein: CASSEPRLGGDGYTF